This TCR beta chain was retrieved from a study of OX40 agonist ivuxolimab in advanced cancers. General notes on the study: Ivuxolimab, which targeted the costimulatory receptor OX40 (CD134), was an agonistic, fully human IgG2 monoclonal antibody. Among the approximately 50 dose-escalation patients, about 20 had hepatocellular carcinoma, about 15 melanoma, 9 renal cell carcinoma and 9 head and neck cancer. Intravenous ivuxolimab was administered to patients every 2 weeks at six dose levels: 0.01, 0.1, 0.3, 1.5, 3 and 10 mg/kg. Partial responses were achieved by three dose-escalation patients, of whom one had hepatocellular carcinoma and two had cutaneous melanoma. In the dose-escalation cohort, 75% to 90% of patients were male, and the mean age was roughly 56 years with a range of about 20 to 80. Patients were allowed to have had prior anti-PD-1, anti-PD-L1 or anti-CTLA-4 therapy, and more than 30% of the dose-escalation patients had previously received checkpoint inhibitors. The purpose of peripheral TCRbeta sequencing was to test whether ivuxolimab changed TCR sequence diversity and led to clonal T-cell expansion. The paper covers the monotherapy dose-escalation part of the phase I ivuxolimab trial, which included N of about 56 patients.

Broad study findings and their caveats: Antigen specificity was not determined for the clonally expanded peripheral T cells. Low levels of normalized T-cell clonal expansion were also shown by some nonresponding patients. In the 0.1-3.0 mg/kg groups, partial responders had among the lowest normalized peripheral clonal expansion, particularly in CD8+ T cells. After ivuxolimab, CD8+ T cells had more expanded clones than CD4+ T cells on average. Clonal expansion of both CD4+ and CD8+ blood T cells was observed from baseline to week 6 at doses 0.1 to 3.0 mg/kg.

Patients with autoimmune disease history or receiving systemic immunosuppression were excluded from the trial. Peripheral blood for TCR sequencing was collected from all dose cohorts at baseline, on cycle 4 day 1, and on cycle 7 day 1. Samples were obtained from an open-label, multicenter, first-in-human phase I dose-escalation trial of ivuxolimab. The trial enrolled adults with locally advanced or metastatic head and neck squamous cell, hepatocellular, melanoma or renal cell carcinoma. CD4+ and CD8+ T cells were sorted separately from peripheral blood before TCR sequencing. On this clone itself: The clone's antigen remains unknown. The input lacks base qualities; no much larger clone sits a single base away.

CDR1 is given as SGHRS and CDR2 as YFSETQ, both from the germline V gene. Inclusive of the bounding cysteine and phenylalanine, the CDR3 is 13 residues long. CDR3 DNA only is kept here, 39 bases in frame from base 1. Relative to germline, V is 4 bases shorter and J is 5 bases shorter, with 9 bases between their ends. Genomic DNA was isolated from the sorted cells so that the TCRbeta CDR3 region could be sequenced. TCRbeta CDR3 regions were sequenced using the immunoSEQ Assay. The immuneACCESS repertoire file appears here via TCRdb, limited to in-frame rearrangements. These files lack a portion of the clones; in checked studies, under half of the deficit traces to unresolved V genes, and the cause of the others is not known. The sample includes some 80,000 clones, with about 90% observed a single time. The ten most abundant clones make up more than 0.45% of the sample.

The sequences come from CD4+ or CD8+ T cells sorted from blood, collected in a trial of the OX40 agonist ivuxolimab. This sequence originates from an adult with an advanced solid tumor such as melanoma, head and neck, liver or kidney cancer. This sequence uses TRBV5-1 and TRBJ1-4, with no confidently assigned D gene. The nucleotide sequence is TGCGCCAGCAGCGGCGGGAGAAATGAAAAACTGTTTTTT. Translated, this is CASSGGRNEKLFF. With all but the CDR3 taken from the reference TRBV5-1 and TRBJ1-4 genes, the full variable domain is: KAGVTQTPRYLIKTRGQQVTLSCSPISGHRSVSWYQQTPGQGLQFLFEYFSETQRNKGNFPGRFSGRQFSNSRSEMNVSTLELGDSALYLCASSGGRNEKLFFGSGTQLSVL.